These 26 T cell receptor beta chains share one sample of origin, sequenced in a study of T cells after yellow fever vaccination. TCRdb recomputed calls from the 5' RACE reads with MiXCR, one row per CDR3 protein. The table records hundreds of thousands of distinct CDR3 sequences, 10% to 15% of them present only once. Sequencing was performed on PBMCs, taken on the day of the yellow fever booster vaccination. These receptors came from a man aged 25-45 years who received the YFV17D yellow fever vaccine.

The rearrangement links TRBV20-1 to TRBJ2-1; the D gene is possibly TRBD2 (6 bases). The CDR3 length is 16 residues. Trimming took off 1 base at V and 0 bases at J, with 13 bases between the two ends. CDR1 and CDR2 from the germline V gene are DFQATT and SNEGSKA (reference sequence). DNA for the CDR3: TGCAGTGCTAGAGGGGGGGACGGTAGCTCCTACAATGAGCAGTTCTTC. Its protein is CSARGGDGSSYNEQFF.

This clonotype was counted only a few times. This chain joins TRBV12-3 or TRBV12-4 and TRBJ2-2, with 12 bases fitting TRBD2. After removal of 6 bases from V and 2 bases from J, the junction contained 4 bases not matched to a gene. CDR3 length equals 16 residues. The CDR3 reads CASRMTSGRNTGELFF. In DNA form, the CDR3 reads TGTGCCAGCAGAATGACTAGCGGGAGAAACACCGGGGAGCTGTTTTTT.

The chain links TRBV28 to TRBJ2-5, with D uncertain. Per the germline V gene, CDR1 is MDHEN and CDR2 is SYDVKM. Trimming removed 3 bases from V and 5 bases from J, with 7 bases in between. CDR3 length: 12 residues. CDR3 in amino acids: CASSFYLETQYF. The DNA of the CDR3 is TGTGCCAGCAGTTTTTATTTGGAGACCCAGTACTTC. Using reference TRBV28 and TRBJ2-5 for the parts outside the CDR3, the full variable domain is DVKVTQSSRYLVKRTGEKVFLECVQDMDHENMFWYRQDPGLGLRLIYFSYDVKMKEKGDIPEGYSVSREKKERFSLILESASTNQTSMYLCASSFYLETQYFGPGTRLLVL.

This clonotype appeared many times. The chain is built from TRBV7-9 and TRBJ2-7, with TRBD1 identical over 10 bases. The CDR3 has 15 residues. Germline V lookup: CDR1 SEHNR, CDR2 FQNEAQ (reference sequence). The V segment lost 6 bases and the J segment 2 bases; nucleotides outside the gene matches: 7. Here the CDR3 reads CASRETGGLAYEQYF. The CDR3 DNA sequence: TGTGCCAGCAGGGAGACAGGGGGCTTGGCCTACGAGCAGTACTTC.

This clonotype turned up a few times. J is TRBJ2-1 and V is TRBV20-1, with TRBD2 matching 13 bases. The CDR3 totals 17 residues. The V segment lost 3 bases and the J segment 0 bases; nucleotides outside the gene matches: 5. Germline CDR1 DFQATT, CDR2 SNEGSKA (reference sequence). The CDR3 sequence: CSARGLAGKSSYNEQFF. The CDR3 nucleotides read TGCAGTGCTAGGGGACTAGCGGGAAAGAGCTCCTACAATGAGCAGTTCTTC.

This clonotype was detected many times. The V and J genes are TRBV20-1 and TRBJ2-2; no clear D gene. V was trimmed by 6 bases and J by 3 bases, leaving 11 bases between them. CDR1 and CDR2 (germline): DFQATT, SNEGSKA (reference sequence). The CDR3 runs to 13 residues. Here the CDR3 reads CSASRADTGELFF. The CDR3 DNA sequence: TGCAGTGCAAGTCGGGCCGACACCGGGGAGCTGTTTTTT.

This clonotype was observed a few times. The rearrangement uses TRBV29-1 and TRBJ1-3; 8 bases align to TRBD1. V shed 6 bases and J 3 bases; nucleotides not matched to a gene: 1. The germline V gene encodes CDR1 SQVTM and CDR2 ANQGSEA. The CDR3 extends over 12 amino acids. The CDR3 sequence is CSVGQGGNTIYF. In DNA, the CDR3 is TGCAGCGTCGGACAGGGTGGAAACACCATATATTTT.

This chain uses TRBV10-3 with TRBJ2-1; the match to TRBD2 covers 9 bases. From germline, CDR1 is ENHRY and CDR2 SYGVKD. The CDR3 covers 15 residues. J was trimmed by 8 bases and V by 3 bases; bases with no gene match: 8. CDR3 DNA: TGTGCCATCAGTGATGGTAGCGGGAGATACCATGAGCAGTTCTTC. Translating it yields CAISDGSGRYHEQFF.

The chain recombines TRBV30 with TRBJ2-4, with TRBD2 identical over 11 bases. After removal of 3 bases from V and 1 base from J, the junction contained 8 bases not matched to a gene. CDR1 is GTSNPN, CDR2 SVGIG, per germline (reference sequence). The CDR3 has 17 residues. The CDR3, as DNA: TGTGCCTGGAGGCTAGCGGGAGGAATTACGGCCAAAAACATTCAGTACTTC. Residues: CAWRLAGGITAKNIQYF.

This clonotype was detected only a few times. The rearrangement uses TRBV4-3 and TRBJ1-4, with 8 bases lining up with TRBD1. The CDR3 covers 19 residues. Germline V CDR1 and CDR2: LGHNA, YSLEER. Trimming took 0 bases from V and 6 from J; bases not matched to a gene: 15. The CDR3 DNA reads TGCGCCAGCAGCCAAGATGCTGACAGGGGAAATATTGTGGATGAAAAACTGTTTTTT. It codes for CASSQDADRGNIVDEKLFF.

This clonotype was seen only a few times. The chain recombines TRBV20-1 with TRBJ1-5; D might be TRBD1 (5 bases). The CDR3 length is 13 residues. Germline V gene sequence: CDR1 DFQATT, CDR2 SNEGSKA (reference sequence). V was cut by 5 bases and J by 2 bases, with 10 bases left in between. CDR3 protein: CSALGVGNQPQHF. The CDR3, as DNA: TGCAGTGCTTTGGGGGTTGGCAATCAGCCCCAGCATTTT.

This clonotype was seen a few times. CDR3 nucleotide sequence: TGTGCCAGCAGCCCGCTAGGACAGGGCTACAATGAGCAGTTCTTC. It codes for CASSPLGQGYNEQFF. The genes are TRBV6-1 and TRBJ2-1; 8 nucleotides match TRBD1. The CDR3 consists of 15 residues. V trimming: 6 bases; J trimming: 3 bases; junction bases outside the gene matches: 7. Germline CDR1 and CDR2: MNHNS and SASEGT.

The chain links TRBV20-1 to TRBJ2-7; 9 bases are a match to TRBD2. The CDR3 is 14 amino acids. V was clipped by 6 bases and J by 3 bases; unmatched bases: 9. Germline values: CDR1 DFQATT, CDR2 SNEGSKA (reference sequence). The DNA for the CDR3 is TGCAGTGCCCTCCTTAGCGGGAGAGTCTACGAGCAGTACTTC. Translating it yields CSALLSGRVYEQYF.

This rearrangement joins TRBV6-5 to TRBJ2-7, with 11 bases identical to TRBD2. Germline assignment: CDR1 MNHEY and CDR2 SVGAGI. Trimming cost V 0 bases and J 2 bases; bases outside gene matches: 12. CDR3 size: 19 residues. The CDR3 nucleotides read TGTGCCAGCAGTTACTCCACCCCCACTGGGACTAGCGGAACCTACGAGCAGTACTTC. Translated: CASSYSTPTGTSGTYEQYF.

In the case of this clonotype: The junction does not match germline at one end; this may be a read error. The rearrangement uses TRBV7-7 and TRBJ2-3, with D perhaps being TRBD1 or TRBD2 (5 bases each). The CDR3 extends over 16 amino acids. The V gene's germline CDR1 is SSHAT and CDR2 FNYEAQ (reference sequence). The CDR3 region is CASSPGGPSSTDTQYF. The DNA for the CDR3 is TGTGCTAGCAGCCCTGGGGGACCCTCGAGCACAGATACGCAGTATTTT. The full variable domain, in which reference TRBV7-7 and TRBJ2-3 provide the parts outside the CDR3, is GAGVSQSPRYKVTKRGQDVTLRCDPISSHATLYWYQQALGQGPEFLTYFNYEAQPDKSGLPSDRFSAERPEGSISTLTIQRTEQRDSAMYRCASSPGGPSSTDTQYFGPGTRLTVL.

This clonotype was seen repeatedly, ten times or more. V usage is TRBV6-2 or TRBV6-3 and J usage is TRBJ2-1, with D unclear. V lost 6 bases and J lost 0, with 12 bases in between. CDR1 and CDR2 (germline): MNHEY, SVGEGT. This CDR3 comprises 15 residues. The DNA of the CDR3 is TGTGCCAGCAGCCCTTCGAGACGCTCCTACAATGAGCAGTTCTTC. It encodes CASSPSRRSYNEQFF.

The gene calls are TRBV5-5 and TRBJ2-2; 11 nucleotides agree with TRBD2. Germline V lookup: CDR1 SGHKS, CDR2 YYEKEE (reference sequence). Trimming cost V 6 bases and J 4 bases; bases outside gene matches: 8. This CDR3 has 16 residues. CDR3 sequence (DNA): TGTGCCAGCACCTATTCTAGCGGGAGGTCCACCGGGGAGCTGTTTTTT. Protein sequence: CASTYSSGRSTGELFF. Variable domain in full (rest from reference TRBV5-5 and TRBJ2-2): DAGVTQSPTHLIKTRGQQVTLRCSPISGHKSVSWYQQVLGQGPQFIFQYYEKEERGRGNFPDRFSARQFPNYSSELNVNALLLGDSALYLCASTYSSGRSTGELFFGEGSRLTVL.

This clonotype was seen more than once but under ten times. The V and J genes are TRBV29-1 and TRBJ2-3; possibly TRBD1 for D (8 bases). CDR1 and CDR2 from the germline V gene are SQVTM and ANQGSEA. Trimming pared 3 bases from V and 6 bases from J, leaving 16 bases between. This CDR3 comprises 14 residues. This CDR3 reads CSVERTGRADTQYF. The CDR3 DNA is TGCAGCGTTGAGCGGACAGGGAGGGCTGATACGCAGTATTTT.

This chain uses TRBV28 with TRBJ2-7; D remains unclear. The ends were cut back, 3 bases at V and 7 bases at J, with 10 bases in the middle. Germline V gene sequence: CDR1 MDHEN, CDR2 SYDVKM. The CDR3 has 12 residues. The CDR3 DNA reads as TGTGCCAGCAGTTTTAACACCTGGGAGCAGTACTTC. Its translation: CASSFNTWEQYF.

This chain uses TRBV11-2 with TRBJ2-1, with TRBD2 matching over 13 bases. Germline values: CDR1 SGHAT, CDR2 FQNNGV. This CDR3 has 19 residues. The J segment lost 0 bases and the V segment lost 3 bases, leaving 8 bases of the junction unmatched. CDR3 sequence (DNA): TGTGCCAGCAGCTTTTTCGGGACTAGCGGGACGAGCTCCTACAATGAGCAGTTCTTC. It encodes CASSFFGTSGTSSYNEQFF.

A few counts support this clonotype. This chain connects TRBV20-1 to TRBJ2-3; 8 nucleotides agree with TRBD1. CDR1 and CDR2 (germline): DFQATT, SNEGSKA (reference sequence). CDR3 size: 14 residues. Trimming cost V 0 bases and J 4 bases; bases outside gene matches: 3. CDR3 coding DNA: TGCAGTGCTAGAGATCCGGGACAGGCAGATACGCAGTATTTT. Protein product: CSARDPGQADTQYF.

CDR3 loop: CSTDRNNEQFF. CDR3 coding DNA: TGCAGTACGGACAGAAACAATGAGCAGTTCTTC. This sequence joins TRBV20-1 and TRBJ2-1, with TRBD1 as a possible D gene (6 bases). CDR1 and CDR2 from the germline V gene are DFQATT and SNEGSKA (reference sequence). The CDR3 contains 11 residues. The germline V and J ends were trimmed by 8 bases and 5 bases, with 10 bases remaining between them.

This clonotype came up a few times. The CDR3 here is CASSLIWTSGRGSQDTQYF. CDR3 nucleotide sequence: TGTGCCAGCAGCTTAATCTGGACTAGCGGGAGGGGCTCACAAGATACGCAGTATTTT. The rearrangement uses TRBV11-2 and TRBJ2-3, with 15 positions matching TRBD2. J was trimmed by 5 bases and V by 2 bases; bases with no gene match: 11. The CDR3 spans 19 residues. Germline-derived CDR1 and CDR2 are SGHAT and FQNNGV.

This clonotype was observed many times. The V and J genes are TRBV12-3 or TRBV12-4 and TRBJ2-7, with a possible D match to TRBD1 (6 bases). The CDR3 is 14 residues long. V was cut by 3 bases and J by 5 bases, with 14 bases left in between. The CDR3 loop is CASSLGQGWNEQYF. The CDR3 region has the DNA TGTGCCAGCAGTTTGGGGCAGGGGTGGAACGAGCAGTACTTC.

In its sample, this clonotype was seen a few times. The genes are TRBV5-1 and TRBJ2-7; 7 bases map to TRBD1. The CDR3 extends over 14 amino acids. Per the germline V gene, CDR1 is SGHRS and CDR2 is YFSETQ. Unmatched junction bases numbered 7, after V lost 3 bases and J lost 4 bases. In DNA, the CDR3 is TGCGCCAGCAGCTGGGGCCGGGACAGTTACGAGCAGTACTTC. It specifies CASSWGRDSYEQYF. Variable domain in full (rest from reference TRBV5-1 and TRBJ2-7): KAGVTQTPRYLIKTRGQQVTLSCSPISGHRSVSWYQQTPGQGLQFLFEYFSETQRNKGNFPGRFSGRQFSNSRSEMNVSTLELGDSALYLCASSWGRDSYEQYFGPGTRLTVT.

The chain employs TRBV5-1 and TRBJ2-1; D perhaps matches TRBD1 (7 bases). CDR1 is SGHRS and CDR2 is YFSETQ in the germline V gene. V lost 4 bases and J lost 4, with 12 bases in between. CDR3 length: 14 residues. CDR3 in DNA: TGCGCCAGCAGCGTGACAGGGAGGTACAATGAGCAGTTCTTC. Translation gives CASSVTGRYNEQFF. The full variable domain, in which reference TRBV5-1 and TRBJ2-1 provide the parts outside the CDR3, is KAGVTQTPRYLIKTRGQQVTLSCSPISGHRSVSWYQQTPGQGLQFLFEYFSETQRNKGNFPGRFSGRQFSNSRSEMNVSTLELGDSALYLCASSVTGRYNEQFFGPGTRLTVL.